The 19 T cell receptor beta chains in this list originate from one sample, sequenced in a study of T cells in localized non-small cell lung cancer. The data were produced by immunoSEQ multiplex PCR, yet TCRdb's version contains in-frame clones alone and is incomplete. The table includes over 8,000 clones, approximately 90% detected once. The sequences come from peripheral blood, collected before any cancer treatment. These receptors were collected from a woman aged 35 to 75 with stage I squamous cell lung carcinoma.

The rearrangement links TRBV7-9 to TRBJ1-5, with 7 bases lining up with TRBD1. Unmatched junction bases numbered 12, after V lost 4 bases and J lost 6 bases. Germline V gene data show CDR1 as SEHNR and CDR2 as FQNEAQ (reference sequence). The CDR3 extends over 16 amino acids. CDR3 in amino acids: CASSSDARGLGQPQHF. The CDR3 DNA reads TGTGCCAGCAGCTCCGACGCCAGGGGGTTAGGTCAGCCCCAGCATTTT.

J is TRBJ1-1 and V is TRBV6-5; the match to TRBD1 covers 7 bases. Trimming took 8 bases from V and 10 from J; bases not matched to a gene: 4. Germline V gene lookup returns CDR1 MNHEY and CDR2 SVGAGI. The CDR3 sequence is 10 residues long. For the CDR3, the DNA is TGTGCCAGCCAAAGGGGGCGAGCTTTCTTT. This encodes CASQRGRAFF.

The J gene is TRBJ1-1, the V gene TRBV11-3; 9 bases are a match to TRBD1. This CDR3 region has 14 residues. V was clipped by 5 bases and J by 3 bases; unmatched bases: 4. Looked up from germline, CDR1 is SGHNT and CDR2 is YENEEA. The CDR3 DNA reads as TGTGCCAGCAGCCGGACAGGGGACGACACTGAAGCTTTCTTT. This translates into CASSRTGDDTEAFF.

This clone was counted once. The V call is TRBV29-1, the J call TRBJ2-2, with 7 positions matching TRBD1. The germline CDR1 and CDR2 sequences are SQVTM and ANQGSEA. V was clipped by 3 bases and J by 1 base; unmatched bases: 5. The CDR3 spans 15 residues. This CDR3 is CSVEFQGVNTGELFF. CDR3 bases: TGCAGCGTTGAGTTCCAGGGGGTGAACACCGGGGAGCTGTTTTTT.

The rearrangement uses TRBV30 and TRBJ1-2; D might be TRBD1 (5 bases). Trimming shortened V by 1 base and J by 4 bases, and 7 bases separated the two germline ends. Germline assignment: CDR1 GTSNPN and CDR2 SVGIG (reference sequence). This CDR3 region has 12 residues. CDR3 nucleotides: TGTGCCTGGAGTGGACAGAGCTATGGCTACACCTTC. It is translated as CAWSGQSYGYTF. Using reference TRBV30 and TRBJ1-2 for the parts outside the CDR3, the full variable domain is SQTIHQWPATLVQPVGSPLSLECTVEGTSNPNLYWYRQAAGRGLQLLFYSVGIGQISSEVPQNLSASRPQDRQFILSSKKLLLSDSGFYLCAWSGQSYGYTFGSGTRLTVV.

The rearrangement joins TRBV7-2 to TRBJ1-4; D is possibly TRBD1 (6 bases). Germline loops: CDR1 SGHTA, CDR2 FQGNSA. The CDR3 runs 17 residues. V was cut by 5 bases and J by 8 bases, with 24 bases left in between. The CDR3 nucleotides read TGTGCCAGCAGCCTAGGCCAGGGGTTTTTAACGAGGGAAAAACTGTTTTTT. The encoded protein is CASSLGQGFLTREKLFF.

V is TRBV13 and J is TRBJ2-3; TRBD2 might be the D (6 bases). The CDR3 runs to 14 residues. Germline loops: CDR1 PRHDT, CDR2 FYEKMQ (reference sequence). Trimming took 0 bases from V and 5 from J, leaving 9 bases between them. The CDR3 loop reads CASSLGGGGDTQYF. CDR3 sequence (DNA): TGTGCCAGCAGCTTAGGCGGGGGAGGAGATACGCAGTATTTT.

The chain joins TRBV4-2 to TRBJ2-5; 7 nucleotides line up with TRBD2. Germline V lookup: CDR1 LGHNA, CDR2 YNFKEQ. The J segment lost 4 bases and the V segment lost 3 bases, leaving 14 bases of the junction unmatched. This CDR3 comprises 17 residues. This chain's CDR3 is CASSQTTPGTIGETQYF. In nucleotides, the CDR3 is TGTGCCAGCAGCCAGACAACGCCCGGGACTATCGGAGAGACCCAGTACTTC.

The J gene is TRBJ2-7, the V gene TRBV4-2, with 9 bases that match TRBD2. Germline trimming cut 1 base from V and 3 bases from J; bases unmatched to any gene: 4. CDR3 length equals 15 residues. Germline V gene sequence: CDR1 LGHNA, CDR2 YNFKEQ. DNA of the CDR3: TGTGCCAGCAGCCAAGGGATTAGCGGGGGCTACGAGCAGTACTTC. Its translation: CASSQGISGGYEQYF.

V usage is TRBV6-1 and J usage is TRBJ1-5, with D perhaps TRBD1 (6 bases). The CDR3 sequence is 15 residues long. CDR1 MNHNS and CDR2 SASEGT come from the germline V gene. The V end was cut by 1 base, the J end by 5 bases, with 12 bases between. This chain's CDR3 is CASSEGRGPDQPQHF. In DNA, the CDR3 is TGTGCCAGCAGTGAAGGGCGGGGGCCGGATCAGCCCCAGCATTTT.

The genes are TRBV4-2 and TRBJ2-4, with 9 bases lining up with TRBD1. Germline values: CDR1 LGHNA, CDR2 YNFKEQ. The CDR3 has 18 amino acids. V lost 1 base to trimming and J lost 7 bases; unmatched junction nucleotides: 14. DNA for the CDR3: TGTGCCAGCAGCCAAGTTACGGGACAGGGCTTGTTTTCGAACATTCAGTACTTC. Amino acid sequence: CASSQVTGQGLFSNIQYF.

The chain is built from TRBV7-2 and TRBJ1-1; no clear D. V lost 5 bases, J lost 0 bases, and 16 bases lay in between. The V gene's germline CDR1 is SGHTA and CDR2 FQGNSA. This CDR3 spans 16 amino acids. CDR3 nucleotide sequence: TGTGCCAGCAGCCCCGGGTCGGTTATCATGAACACTGAAGCTTTCTTT. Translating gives CASSPGSVIMNTEAFF.

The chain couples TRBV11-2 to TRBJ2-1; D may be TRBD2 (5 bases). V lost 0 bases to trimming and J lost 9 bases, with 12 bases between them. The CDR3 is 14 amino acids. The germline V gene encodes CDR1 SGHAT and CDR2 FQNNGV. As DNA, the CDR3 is TGTGCCAGCAGCTTAGAACTAGAAGTTGCTGAGCAGTTCTTC. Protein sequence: CASSLELEVAEQFF.

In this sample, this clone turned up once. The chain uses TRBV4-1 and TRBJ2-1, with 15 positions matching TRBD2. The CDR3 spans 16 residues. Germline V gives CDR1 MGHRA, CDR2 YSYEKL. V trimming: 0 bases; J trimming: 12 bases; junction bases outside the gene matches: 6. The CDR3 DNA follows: TGCGCCAGCAGCCAAGATCGGACTAGCGGGGGGGCCGGGCAGTTCTTC. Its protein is CASSQDRTSGGAGQFF.

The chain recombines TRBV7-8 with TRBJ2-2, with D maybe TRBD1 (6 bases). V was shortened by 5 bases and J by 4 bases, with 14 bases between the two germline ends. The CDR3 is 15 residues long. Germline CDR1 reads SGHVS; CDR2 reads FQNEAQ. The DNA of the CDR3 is TGTGCCAGCAGCACCAGGGGACGGGGCACCGGGGAGCTGTTTTTT. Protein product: CASSTRGRGTGELFF.

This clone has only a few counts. CDR3 residues: CASSADRGHSGNTIYF. In DNA form, the CDR3 reads TGTGCCAGCAGCGCGGACAGGGGGCACTCTGGAAACACCATATATTTT. V usage is TRBV9 and J usage is TRBJ1-3, with 11 nucleotides matching TRBD1. Germline V gene lookup returns CDR1 SGDLS and CDR2 YYNGEE. V was pared by 3 bases and J by 0 bases, with 2 bases of the junction left unmatched. This CDR3 comprises 16 residues. Drawing the rest from reference TRBV9 and TRBJ1-3, the complete variable domain is DSGVTQTPKHLITATGQRVTLRCSPRSGDLSVYWYQQSLDQGLQFLIQYYNGEERAKGNILERFSAQQFPDLHSELNLSSLELGDSALYFCASSADRGHSGNTIYFGEGSWLTVV.

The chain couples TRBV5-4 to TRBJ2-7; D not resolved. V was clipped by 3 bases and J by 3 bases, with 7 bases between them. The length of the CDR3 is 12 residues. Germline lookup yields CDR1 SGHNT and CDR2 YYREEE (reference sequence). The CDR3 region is CASSSLIYEQYF. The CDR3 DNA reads TGTGCCAGCAGCTCCCTAATCTACGAGCAGTACTTC.

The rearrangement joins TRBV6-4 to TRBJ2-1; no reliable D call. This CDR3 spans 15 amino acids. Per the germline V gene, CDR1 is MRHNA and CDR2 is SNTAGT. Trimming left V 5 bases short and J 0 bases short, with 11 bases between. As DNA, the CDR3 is TGTGCCAGCAGTCCGGGTCCCTTCTCCTACAATGAGCAGTTCTTC. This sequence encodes CASSPGPFSYNEQFF.

The CDR3 region is CASSSPTSGGAGEQFF. CDR3 DNA sequence: TGTGCCAGCAGCTCCCCGACTAGCGGGGGGGCAGGGGAGCAGTTCTTC. The rearrangement uses TRBV7-6 and TRBJ2-1, with TRBD2 matching over 14 bases. J was trimmed by 10 bases and V by 4 bases; bases with no gene match: 9. The CDR3 runs 16 residues. Germline CDR1 reads SGHVS; CDR2 reads FNYEAQ.